The 23 T cell receptor beta chains reported below all come from one sample, sequenced in a study of T cell responses to AZD1222 COVID-19 vaccine. Only in-frame clones appear in the TCRdb table, and some are missing; sequencing was by immunoSEQ multiplex PCR. This table holds 78,000 or so clones, around three quarters found once. The input for sequencing was peripheral blood, taken 28 days after the second AZD1222 dose. These receptors all stem from an adult who received the AZD1222 COVID-19 vaccine.

This clone is large within its sample. The chain has TRBV28 and TRBJ1-1, with TRBD1 matching 7 bases. The CDR3 covers 14 residues. The germline CDR1 and CDR2 sequences are MDHEN and SYDVKM. J was trimmed by 1 base and V by 4 bases; bases with no gene match: 3. The DNA of the CDR3 is TGTGCCAGCAGTTCCGACAGGGAGAACACTGAAGCTTTCTTT. It is translated as CASSSDRENTEAFF.

Only one count was recorded for this clone. This chain links TRBV5-1 with TRBJ2-1; 8 bases are shared with TRBD2. In germline, CDR1 is SGHRS, CDR2 YFSETQ. This CDR3 spans 16 amino acids. J was trimmed by 4 bases and V by 0 bases; bases with no gene match: 6. CDR3 DNA: TGCGCCAGCAGCTTGGAATCGCGGGGGGCGTACAATGAGCAGTTCTTC. This translates into CASSLESRGAYNEQFF.

The CDR3 coding sequence is TGCGCCAGCAGCCGCCTTGGGGGGTCGGGGGGAGAGACCCAGTACTTC. Translating it yields CASSRLGGSGGETQYF. The chain employs TRBV5-1 and TRBJ2-5; 7 positions agree with TRBD2. Germline V gene lookup returns CDR1 SGHRS and CDR2 YFSETQ. V lost 4 bases and J lost 4; bases outside the gene matches: 13. This CDR3 region has 16 residues.

CDR3 sequence reads: CASREEDRATDTQYF. CDR3 in DNA: TGTGCCAGCAGGGAGGAGGACAGGGCGACAGATACGCAGTATTTT. The rearrangement uses TRBV28 and TRBJ2-3, with TRBD1 identical over 8 bases. The CDR3 loop spans 15 amino acids. V lost 6 bases to trimming and J lost 3 bases; unmatched junction nucleotides: 8. CDR1 MDHEN and CDR2 SYDVKM come from the germline V gene.

This clone showed up just once. This sequence joins TRBV5-1 and TRBJ2-7; D not resolved. This CDR3 comprises 15 residues. Per the germline V gene, CDR1 is SGHRS and CDR2 is YFSETQ. With 1 base removed from V and 1 base from J, the gap between germline ends came to 12 bases. CDR3 nucleotide sequence: TGCGCCAGCAGCTTGCAGCTCGGAACATCCTACGAGCAGTACTTC. As protein: CASSLQLGTSYEQYF.

This clone came up a few times. The gene calls are TRBV19 and TRBJ1-5; tentatively, D is TRBD1 (6 bases). The CDR3 has 15 residues. V gave up 4 bases and J gave up 2 bases, with 12 bases separating them. CDR1 is LNHDA, CDR2 SQIVND, per germline (reference sequence). The CDR3 loop reads CASSNGQQGNQPQHF. DNA of the CDR3: TGTGCCAGTAGTAATGGACAGCAGGGCAATCAGCCCCAGCATTTT.

This chain uses TRBV7-2 with TRBJ2-7; D unclear. Germline lookup yields CDR1 SGHTA and CDR2 FQGNSA. The V and J ends lost 1 base and 2 bases respectively, with 3 bases between them. The CDR3 has 12 amino acids. CDR3 bases: TGTGCCAGCAGCTTAGAGCCCTACGAGCAGTACTTC. Translation gives CASSLEPYEQYF. The full variable domain, its missing parts supplied by reference TRBV7-2 and TRBJ2-7, is GAGVSQSPSNKVTEKGKDVELRCDPISGHTALYWYRQSLGQGLEFLIYFQGNSAPDKSGLPSDRFSAERTGGSVSTLTIQRTQQEDSAVYLCASSLEPYEQYFGPGTRLTVT.

The rearrangement links TRBV14 to TRBJ1-2, with D perhaps TRBD1 (6 bases). The CDR3 totals 13 residues. Trimming took off 5 bases at V and 4 bases at J, with 11 bases between the two ends. The V gene's germline CDR1 is SGHDN and CDR2 FVKESK. DNA of the CDR3: TGTGCCAGCAGCTGGGGACAACCCTATGGCTACACCTTC. Translated: CASSWGQPYGYTF. Looking up the rest from reference TRBV14 and TRBJ1-2 gives the full variable domain: EAGVTQFPSHSVIEKGQTVTLRCDPISGHDNLYWYRRVMGKEIKFLLHFVKESKQDESGMPNNRFLAERTGGTYSTLKVQPAELEDSGVYFCASSWGQPYGYTFGSGTRLTVV.

The chain couples TRBV9 to TRBJ2-2, with D unresolved. This CDR3 has 12 amino acids. The V end was cut by 6 bases, the J end by 1 base, with 4 bases between. From germline, CDR1 is SGDLS and CDR2 YYNGEE. The CDR3 DNA reads TGTGCCAGCAACCAGAACACCGGGGAGCTGTTTTTT. Protein sequence: CASNQNTGELFF.

This clone was counted only a few times. The V call is TRBV18, the J call TRBJ2-1; TRBD2 agrees at 7 bases. This CDR3 has 15 amino acids. Trimming removed 5 bases from V and 1 base from J; junction bases left unmatched: 5. Germline V lookup: CDR1 KGHSH, CDR2 LQKENI. The CDR3 nucleotides are TGTGCCAGCTCAAATAGCGGGCCGTCCTACAATGAGCAGTTCTTC. Amino acids: CASSNSGPSYNEQFF. The whole variable domain, filled in from reference TRBV18 and TRBJ2-1, reads NAGVMQNPRHLVRRRGQEARLRCSPMKGHSHVYWYRQLPEEGLKFMVYLQKENIIDESGMPKERFSAEFPKEGPSILRIQQVVRGDSAAYFCASSNSGPSYNEQFFGPGTRLTVL.

The chain is built from TRBV6-9 and TRBJ2-7; a possible D gene is TRBD1 (5 bases). Per the germline V gene, CDR1 is MNHGY and CDR2 is SVAAGI. The CDR3 has 13 amino acids. Trimming took off 4 bases at V and 2 bases at J, with 9 bases between the two ends. The CDR3 coding sequence is TGTGCCAGCAGTTGTAAACAGGCCTACGAGCAGTACTTC. This sequence encodes CASSCKQAYEQYF.

In its sample, this clone was seen once. This chain links TRBV7-6 with TRBJ1-5, with D possibly being TRBD1 (6 bases). CDR1 is SGHVS, CDR2 FNYEAQ, per germline. This CDR3 comprises 15 residues. Trimming removed 1 base from V and 7 bases from J, with 14 bases in between. CDR3 in amino acids: CASSLGAGAGQPQHF. Here the CDR3 DNA reads TGTGCCAGCAGCTTAGGCGCGGGGGCGGGACAGCCCCAGCATTTT.

This sequence joins TRBV12-3 or TRBV12-4 and TRBJ1-3, with D unresolved. The CDR3 is 12 amino acids. Trimming left V 6 bases short and J 9 bases short, with 12 bases between. In DNA form, the CDR3 reads TGTGCCAGCAGCGAGCACCGGGGCACCATATATTTT. It specifies CASSEHRGTIYF.

This chain joins TRBV29-1 and TRBJ2-7; D unresolved. This CDR3 comprises 12 residues. V dropped 1 base and J dropped 7 bases, with 11 bases sitting between them. Germline V gene lookup returns CDR1 SQVTM and CDR2 ANQGSEA. The CDR3 DNA sequence: TGCAGCGTTGAAGCGGAGTTAGGGGAGCAGTACTTC. Protein sequence: CSVEAELGEQYF.

This clone was detected only a few times. The genes are TRBV5-1 and TRBJ1-2, with 12 bases identical to TRBD1. The germline gives CDR1 SGHRS, CDR2 YFSETQ. Germline trimming cut 4 bases from V and 9 bases from J; bases unmatched to any gene: 7. The CDR3 has 14 residues. The CDR3 nucleotides are TGCGCCAGCAGCCAGGGGACAGGGGGCGCACGCTACACCTTC. It translates to CASSQGTGGARYTF.

The CDR3 coding sequence is TGTGCCAGCAGCATACAGGACAGGCAGGACTATGGCTACACCTTC. Protein product: CASSIQDRQDYGYTF. The rearrangement uses TRBV21-1 and TRBJ1-2; TRBD1 is the table's D call and was not checked against the DNA. TRBV21-1 is given as a pseudogene. CDR3 length: 15 amino acids.

The rearrangement uses TRBV30 and TRBJ2-1; 9 bases align to TRBD2. The V segment lost 0 bases and the J segment 5 bases; nucleotides outside the gene matches: 8. This CDR3 has 16 amino acids. CDR1 is GTSNPN, CDR2 SVGIG, per germline (reference sequence). The CDR3 region is CAWSVPGLAGNNEQFF. In DNA form, the CDR3 reads TGTGCCTGGAGTGTACCAGGGCTAGCGGGAAACAATGAGCAGTTCTTC.

The CDR3 bases are TGTGCCAGCAGCGCGAACCGGGACAGGGACACCGGGGAGCTGTTTTTT. This gives the protein CASSANRDRDTGELFF. The genes are TRBV9 and TRBJ2-2, with 9 nucleotides matching TRBD1. Germline CDR1 is SGDLS and CDR2 is YYNGEE. V trimming: 3 bases; J trimming: 3 bases; junction bases outside the gene matches: 6. This CDR3 is 16 amino acids long.

This sequence joins TRBV7-9 and TRBJ2-3; 7 bases line up with TRBD1. This CDR3 is built from 16 residues. Germline values: CDR1 SEHNR, CDR2 FQNEAQ (reference sequence). V was clipped by 5 bases and J by 6 bases; unmatched bases: 14. As DNA, the CDR3 is TGTGCCAGCAGCCATACCCCAGGGGGTGGCTCGGATACGCAGTATTTT. This sequence encodes CASSHTPGGGSDTQYF. Combining the CDR3 with reference TRBV7-9 and TRBJ2-3 gives the whole variable domain DTGVSQNPRHKITKRGQNVTFRCDPISEHNRLYWYRQTLGQGPEFLTYFQNEAQLEKSRLLSDRFSAERPKGSFSTLEIQRTEQGDSAMYLCASSHTPGGGSDTQYFGPGTRLTVL.

The J gene is TRBJ1-6, the V gene TRBV28; D is undetermined. Germline-derived CDR1 and CDR2 are MDHEN and SYDVKM. The CDR3 is 15 amino acids. V dropped 4 bases and J dropped 6 bases, with 13 bases sitting between them. CDR3 nucleotide sequence: TGTGCCAGCAGTTGGGATAGCAGTATTAATTCACCCCTCCACTTT. Its protein is CASSWDSSINSPLHF.

V usage is TRBV6-1 and J usage is TRBJ2-3; TRBD2 agrees at 7 bases. V shed 1 base, J shed 0 bases, and the junction held 10 bases outside the gene matches. The germline V gene has CDR1 MNHNS and CDR2 SASEGT. This CDR3 has 18 residues. This CDR3 reads CASSEDRWASGSTDTQYF. The DNA of the CDR3 is TGTGCCAGCAGTGAAGATCGTTGGGCTAGCGGAAGCACAGATACGCAGTATTTT.

This clone was recorded once. V gene TRBV5-1 combines with J gene TRBJ1-5; D is unclear. Trimming stripped 0 bases from V and 3 bases from J, with 7 bases between. Germline-derived CDR1 and CDR2 are SGHRS and YFSETQ. This CDR3 is 14 amino acids long. CDR3 coding DNA: TGCGCCAGCAGCTTGGACGGACTCAATCAGCCCCAGCATTTT. This encodes CASSLDGLNQPQHF.

This clone was seen once. The gene calls are TRBV4-2 and TRBJ2-7; 7 bases are shared with TRBD2. The V and J ends lost 0 bases and 0 bases, in that order; junction bases with no gene match: 5. In germline, CDR1 is LGHNA, CDR2 YNFKEQ. The CDR3 covers 16 residues. Written as DNA, the CDR3 is TGTGCCAGCAGCCAAGAGCCTAGCGGCTTCTCCTACGAGCAGTACTTC. It specifies CASSQEPSGFSYEQYF.